One sample yielded the 18 T cell receptor beta chains listed below, sequenced in a study of T cell changes during pregnancy in multiple sclerosis. Clones were sequenced by immunoSEQ multiplex PCR, and TCRdb holds only the in-frame ones, with some missing. The sample carries 85,000 to 130,000 clones, just over 90% recorded once. The sample consisted of peripheral blood, taken in the second trimester of pregnancy. Receptors originate from a female donor with multiple sclerosis, enrolled in a pregnancy study.

The genes are TRBV10-2 and TRBJ2-7; D may be TRBD1 (5 bases). Trimming left V 6 bases short and J 5 bases short, with 11 bases between. Germline V gene lookup returns CDR1 WSHSY and CDR2 SAAADI. The CDR3 has 12 amino acids. CDR3 loop: CASSQTVNEQYF. The CDR3 DNA reads as TGCGCCAGCAGCCAGACAGTCAACGAGCAGTACTTC.

The CDR3 DNA sequence: TGTGCCAGCAGCCAAGATATCGCAGGGAATGGCTACACCTTC. It codes for CASSQDIAGNGYTF. This sequence joins TRBV4-2 and TRBJ1-2; weak D call: TRBD1 (5 bases). The V end lost 0 bases, the J end lost 6 bases, and 11 bases lay between the germline ends. The CDR3 loop spans 14 amino acids. Germline CDR1 and CDR2: LGHNA and YNFKEQ.

The chain couples TRBV5-4 to TRBJ2-2; TRBD2 might be the D (5 bases). Germline loops: CDR1 SGHNT, CDR2 YYREEE (reference sequence). CDR3 length: 13 residues. The germline V and J ends were trimmed by 4 bases and 6 bases, with 10 bases remaining between them. Written as DNA, the CDR3 is TGTGCCAGCAGCCCTCCCGGGGCCGGGGAGCTGTTTTTT. Its translation is CASSPPGAGELFF. Full variable domain (missing parts from reference TRBV5-4 and TRBJ2-2): ETGVTQSPTHLIKTRGQQVTLRCSSQSGHNTVSWYQQALGQGPQFIFQYYREEENGRGNFPPRFSGLQFPNYSSELNVNALELDDSALYLCASSPPGAGELFFGEGSRLTVL.

This clone showed up just once. The chain has TRBV6-1 and TRBJ1-5; D perhaps matches TRBD1 (5 bases). Trimming left V 3 bases short and J 2 bases short, with 5 bases between. CDR1 is MNHNS, CDR2 SASEGT, per germline. The CDR3 totals 13 residues. Here the CDR3 reads CASSDRGNQPQHF. The CDR3 DNA reads TGTGCCAGCAGTGACAGGGGCAATCAGCCCCAGCATTTT.

The rearrangement uses TRBV19 and TRBJ1-2; 8 bases match TRBD1. This CDR3 is 17 amino acids long. Germline CDR1 reads LNHDA; CDR2 reads SQIVND (reference sequence). V shed 6 bases, J shed 4 bases, and the junction held 16 bases outside the gene matches. CDR3 in DNA: TGTGCCAGTAGGTCGGGTGCTTACAGGGGGATCTTCTATGGCTACACCTTC. Translating gives CASRSGAYRGIFYGYTF. The entire variable domain, with the rest obtained from reference TRBV19 and TRBJ1-2, is as follows: DGGITQSPKYLFRKEGQNVTLSCEQNLNHDAMYWYRQDPGQGLRLIYYSQIVNDFQKGDIAEGYSVSREKKESFPLTVTSAQKNPTAFYLCASRSGAYRGIFYGYTFGSGTRLTVV.

The V and J genes are TRBV30 and TRBJ2-2; TRBD1 matches 12 bases. Trimming took 8 bases from V and 7 from J; bases not matched to a gene: 8. The CDR3 length is 14 residues. CDR1 is GTSNPN, CDR2 SVGIG, per germline (reference sequence). For the CDR3, the DNA is TGTGCCACCTGGGACAGGGGGCGCGGCGGGGAGCTGTTTTTT. Translation gives CATWDRGRGGELFF.

This clone was counted only a few times. J is TRBJ1-1 and V is TRBV6-1, with 7 nucleotides matching TRBD1. CDR3 length: 14 residues. V was clipped by 7 bases and J by 5 bases; unmatched bases: 10. Germline loops: CDR1 MNHNS, CDR2 SASEGT. The CDR3 protein is CASTTTGFRTEAFF. Here the CDR3 DNA reads TGTGCCAGCACTACGACAGGGTTTCGGACTGAAGCTTTCTTT.

V gene TRBV9 combines with J gene TRBJ2-3; 7 nucleotides line up with TRBD1. The CDR3 extends over 16 amino acids. Trimming took 0 bases from V and 3 from J; bases not matched to a gene: 7. Per the germline V gene, CDR1 is SGDLS and CDR2 is YYNGEE. CDR3 coding DNA: TGTGCCAGCAGCGTAGGGACGAGGGGGCCTACAGATACGCAGTATTTT. This sequence encodes CASSVGTRGPTDTQYF.

V gene TRBV14 combines with J gene TRBJ2-1; TRBD1 aligns across 7 bases. The CDR3 contains 15 residues. The V gene end was trimmed by 2 bases and the J gene end by 4 bases; junction bases not matched to a gene: 5. Germline V lookup: CDR1 SGHDN, CDR2 FVKESK. CDR3 loop: CASSQPGQPYNEQFF. CDR3 in DNA: TGTGCCAGCAGCCAACCGGGACAGCCTTACAATGAGCAGTTCTTC.

The chain's CDR3 is CASQAGLDGYTF. DNA for the CDR3: TGTGCCAGTCAAGCGGGACTAGATGGCTACACCTTC. This sequence joins TRBV28 and TRBJ1-2, with D possibly TRBD1 on 5 matching bases. V was trimmed by 9 bases and J by 6 bases, leaving 14 bases between them. There are 12 residues in the CDR3. Germline CDR1 and CDR2: MDHEN and SYDVKM.

V usage is TRBV4-2 and J usage is TRBJ2-1, with 9 bases matching TRBD2. The CDR3 is 17 residues long. The V and J ends lost 1 base and 7 bases, in that order; junction bases with no gene match: 11. Looked up from germline, CDR1 is LGHNA and CDR2 is YNFKEQ. CDR3 protein: CASSQARVSGSRNEQFF. The CDR3 DNA reads TGTGCCAGCAGCCAAGCCCGAGTTAGCGGGAGTCGGAATGAGCAGTTCTTC.

The rearrangement links TRBV7-9 to TRBJ1-1; D possibly corresponds to TRBD1 (5 bases). Germline-derived CDR1 and CDR2 are SEHNR and FQNEAQ (reference sequence). This CDR3 contains 15 residues. Trimming cost V 10 bases and J 4 bases, with 22 bases left between them. The CDR3 here is CATSSGWGLGTEAFF. Written as DNA, the CDR3 is TGTGCCACCTCGTCGGGTTGGGGCCTGGGCACTGAAGCTTTCTTT.

The V gene is TRBV18, the J gene TRBJ1-2; D is unclear. From germline, CDR1 is KGHSH and CDR2 LQKENI. Trimming pared 2 bases from V and 8 bases from J, leaving 12 bases between. This CDR3 is 13 amino acids long. The CDR3 DNA follows: TGTGCCAGCTCACCAGAAAGCGGCGGCGGCTACACCTTC. This gives the protein CASSPESGGGYTF.

This sequence joins TRBV2 and TRBJ1-5, with D possibly matching TRBD1 (5 bases). The germline V and J ends were trimmed by 8 bases and 5 bases, with 16 bases remaining between them. Per the germline V gene, CDR1 is SNHLY and CDR2 is FYNNEI. CDR3 length: 14 residues. CDR3 in amino acids: CASLGGGWDQPQHF. CDR3 nucleotide sequence: TGTGCCAGCTTGGGGGGGGGTTGGGATCAGCCCCAGCATTTT.

The V call is TRBV18, the J call TRBJ1-1; the match to TRBD1 covers 9 bases. V lost 3 bases and J lost 1; bases outside the gene matches: 3. This CDR3 has 15 amino acids. CDR1 and CDR2 (germline): KGHSH, LQKENI. DNA of the CDR3: TGTGCCAGCTCACCCGTGGGACAGGGGAACACTGAAGCTTTCTTT. Translating it yields CASSPVGQGNTEAFF.

V gene TRBV9 combines with J gene TRBJ2-1, with TRBD2 matching over 9 bases. CDR3 size: 17 residues. The V segment lost 0 bases and the J segment 1 base; nucleotides outside the gene matches: 5. CDR1 is SGDLS, CDR2 YYNGEE, per germline. Here the CDR3 DNA reads TGTGCCAGCAGCGTAGCCAGCGGGGGGTTTTCCTACAATGAGCAGTTCTTC. Protein: CASSVASGGFSYNEQFF.

The rearrangement uses TRBV30 and TRBJ1-6; 7 nucleotides line up with TRBD1. Trimming removed 0 bases from V and 6 bases from J; junction bases left unmatched: 5. The CDR3 sequence is 15 residues long. Germline CDR1 GTSNPN, CDR2 SVGIG (reference sequence). This CDR3 is CAWSVLAGGNSPLHF. The DNA for the CDR3 is TGTGCCTGGAGTGTACTTGCAGGGGGTAATTCACCCCTCCACTTT.

The gene calls are TRBV7-9 and TRBJ1-6; D remains ambiguous. CDR1 and CDR2 from the germline V gene are SEHNR and FQNEAQ (reference sequence). The CDR3 is 16 amino acids. Trimming took off 5 bases at V and 5 bases at J, with 16 bases between the two ends. The CDR3 nucleotides are TGTGCCAGCAGCCAGACCGGGGATTCGGATAATTCACCCCTCCACTTT. Translating it yields CASSQTGDSDNSPLHF.